Shown below are 14 T cell receptor beta chains from a single sample sequenced in a study of CD8+CD57+ T cells in acquired aplastic anemia. Sequencing involved patients with CD8+CD57+ cell expansion previously shown by flow cytometry. For CDR3 and TCR beta VDJ profiling, genomic DNA was the template used. TCRdb passed the reads through MiXCR, listing each CDR3 protein once. Here the sample spans more than 150,000 distinct CDR3 sequences, around 45% being singletons. The sequenced sample was sorted CD4+, CD8+, or CD8+CD57+ T cells (not recorded which) from PBMCs. Source of these receptors: a human donor with aplastic anemia.

V and J are TRBV5-4 and TRBJ2-7, with 8 positions matching TRBD1. The CDR3 spans 14 residues. The V and J ends lost 4 bases and 1 base, in that order; junction bases with no gene match: 4. CDR1 and CDR2 from the germline V gene are SGHNT and YYREEE (reference sequence). This CDR3 reads CASSGGTGSYEQYF. The CDR3 DNA follows: TGTGCCAGCAGCGGCGGGACAGGATCCTACGAGCAGTACTTC.

The chain is built from TRBV7-2 and TRBJ2-5, with D perhaps matching TRBD2 (6 bases). Trimming left V 1 base short and J 5 bases short, with 14 bases between. The CDR3 is 15 residues long. Germline-derived CDR1 and CDR2 are SGHTA and FQGNSA. The CDR3 nucleotides are TGTGCCAGCAGCTTAGTGGCTAGCGAGGGGGAGACCCAGTACTTC. It is translated as CASSLVASEGETQYF.

The chain couples TRBV11-1 to TRBJ2-1, with TRBD2 matching 8 bases. CDR1 and CDR2 (germline): SGHAT, FQDESV (reference sequence). The CDR3 is made up of 17 amino acids. Trimming at V came to 4 bases and at J to 0 bases, leaving 8 bases not matched to a gene. The CDR3 loop is CASSSPKAGASYNEQFF. The CDR3 coding sequence is TGTGCCAGCAGCTCACCGAAAGCGGGGGCCTCCTACAATGAGCAGTTCTTC.

In its sample, this clonotype was seen many times. The chain is built from TRBV4-3 and TRBJ2-7; 7 nucleotides match TRBD2. This CDR3 is built from 15 residues. V lost 1 base to trimming and J lost 4 bases; unmatched junction nucleotides: 7. Germline CDR1 LGHNA, CDR2 YSLEER. Here the CDR3 reads CASSQVLAATYEQYF. The CDR3 coding sequence is TGCGCCAGCAGCCAAGTTCTAGCGGCCACTTACGAGCAGTACTTC.

This clonotype showed up many times. The rearrangement links TRBV6-1 to TRBJ2-3; TRBD1 matches 7 bases. CDR3 length: 14 residues. V shed 6 bases and J 1 base; nucleotides not matched to a gene: 4. Germline values: CDR1 MNHNS, CDR2 SASEGT. CDR3 protein: CASRRQGGTDTQYF. CDR3 in DNA: TGTGCCAGCAGGAGACAGGGCGGCACAGATACGCAGTATTTT.

This chain uses TRBV15 with TRBJ2-1; no reliable D call. Germline values: CDR1 LNHNV, CDR2 YYDKDF (reference sequence). The CDR3 has 14 residues. Trimming pared 1 base from V and 8 bases from J, leaving 12 bases between. CDR3 protein: CATSRVGLLDEQFF. The CDR3 DNA is TGTGCCACCAGCAGAGTCGGGTTACTCGATGAGCAGTTCTTC.

In its sample, this clonotype was seen once. The chain couples TRBV7-3 to TRBJ2-7; D possibly corresponds to TRBD1 (6 bases). This CDR3 is built from 14 residues. Germline V gives CDR1 SGHTA, CDR2 FQGTGA. Trimming removed 4 bases at V and 2 bases at J, with 12 bases between. The CDR3 reads CASSSWTDTYEQYF. CDR3 coding DNA: TGTGCCAGCAGCTCTTGGACAGACACCTACGAGCAGTACTTC.

V gene TRBV9 combines with J gene TRBJ1-2; weak D call: TRBD1 (5 bases). The CDR3 contains 14 residues. Trimming left V 0 bases short and J 6 bases short, with 12 bases between. Germline V gene lookup returns CDR1 SGDLS and CDR2 YYNGEE. In nucleotides, the CDR3 is TGTGCCAGCAGCGTAGATCGGCAGGACAATGGCTACACCTTC. Residues: CASSVDRQDNGYTF.

Remarks on this clonotype: A clone one base away is much larger, so this may be a read error. The chain's CDR3 is CASSIERLGELFF. CDR3 sequence (DNA): TGTGCCAGCAGCATAGAGAGGCTCGGGGAGCTGTTTTTT. This rearrangement joins TRBV7-2 to TRBJ2-2; D gene unclear. The CDR3 has 13 residues. Germline values: CDR1 SGHTA, CDR2 FQGNSA. V lost 5 bases to trimming and J lost 7 bases, with 11 bases between them.

The V and J genes are TRBV2 and TRBJ2-5; D is unclear. The V end lost 8 bases, the J end lost 5 bases, and 15 bases lay between the germline ends. Germline V gene data show CDR1 as SNHLY and CDR2 as FYNNEI. This CDR3 contains 13 residues. The CDR3 here is CASDGGFSETQYF. The DNA of the CDR3 is TGTGCCAGCGACGGTGGGTTTTCGGAGACCCAGTACTTC.

The chain uses TRBV20-1 and TRBJ2-1; TRBD2 matches 7 bases. CDR1 is DFQATT, CDR2 SNEGSKA, per germline (reference sequence). There are 14 residues in the CDR3. The V and J ends lost 1 base and 4 bases, in that order; junction bases with no gene match: 4. The CDR3 loop reads CSARASGDYNEQFF. The CDR3 DNA reads TGCAGTGCTAGAGCTAGCGGCGATTACAATGAGCAGTTCTTC.

This clonotype was found many times. The chain is built from TRBV6-1 and TRBJ1-5, with D possibly matching TRBD1 (6 bases). This CDR3 is 16 amino acids long. From germline, CDR1 is MNHNS and CDR2 SASEGT. Deletions cut 6 bases from V and 3 bases from J, with 18 bases between. CDR3 coding DNA: TGTGCCAGCAGGGACACAGGGAAGGGGACCAATCAGCCCCAGCATTTT. Its protein product is CASRDTGKGTNQPQHF.

The CDR3: CSARGSSGNSYEQYF. CDR3 in DNA: TGCAGTGCTAGAGGTAGTAGCGGGAACTCCTACGAGCAGTACTTC. This chain connects TRBV20-1 to TRBJ2-7; 8 bases line up with TRBD2. V shed 1 base, J shed 0 bases, and the junction held 5 bases outside the gene matches. Germline V gives CDR1 DFQATT, CDR2 SNEGSKA (reference sequence). The length of the CDR3 is 15 residues.

This chain connects TRBV7-3 to TRBJ2-6, with TRBD1 identical over 8 bases. CDR1 and CDR2 from the germline V gene are SGHTA and FQGTGA. The junction had 3 bases not matched to a gene; V was cut back by 5 bases and J by 0 bases. The CDR3 spans 16 residues. CDR3 region: CASSRQGPSGANVLTF. The DNA for the CDR3 is TGTGCCAGCAGCAGACAGGGGCCCTCTGGGGCCAACGTCCTGACTTTC.